In this sample, the clone carrying this TCR beta chain turned up a few times. Its matching antigen is unknown. These data belong to a study of T cell repertoires in cytomegalovirus infection. General study points: Within the response measured ex vivo, HLA-C-restricted CMV-specific TCR beta clonotypes were dominant.

In germline, CDR1 is SNHLY, CDR2 FYNNEI. This CDR3 contains 13 residues. The V end lost 4 bases, the J end lost 2 bases, and 8 bases lay between the germline ends. One entry per CDR3 protein results from TCRdb running MiXCR on the reads. The repertoire holds roughly 640,000 distinct CDR3 sequences, approximately 24% seen once, with around 8% in the top ten. The source material was CD8+ T cells from PBMCs. The V call is TRBV2, the J call TRBJ1-2; D is undetermined. The receptor comes from a human donor in good health (CMV status not recorded). Some clones in this sample may be carry-over from other donors' samples. The DNA for the CDR3 is TGTGCCAGCAGTGCGTTAGGGAACTATGGCTACACCTTC. Translated, it gives CASSALGNYGYTF.